This T cell receptor (beta chain) derives from a study of T cells in Graves' hyperthyroidism and ophthalmopathy. Broader study findings: The model identified upcoming ophthalmopathy a median about six months ahead of onset. Stable hyperthyroidism was separated from ophthalmopathy by a model based on 13 V-J features.

Lactation, pregnancy, other autoimmune disease or uncontrolled infection led to exclusion of patients. There are many counts of this clonotype. Antigen unknown. The CDR3 runs 15 residues. J was trimmed by 3 bases and V by 3 bases; bases with no gene match: 6. Germline loops: CDR1 SGHNT, CDR2 YYREEE (reference sequence). The CDR3 regions of TCR beta were amplified from RNA transcripts. With the HTBI primer set, the TCR CDR3 went through a first round of RT-PCR. MiXCR, applied by TCRdb to the multiplex PCR reads, yields one record per CDR3 protein. The table records 480,000 or so distinct CDR3 sequences, approximately 48% of them present only once.

Sequenced input: peripheral blood or thyroid tissue (not recorded which). The source of this sequence is an adult woman with Graves' disease, either hyperthyroidism or ophthalmopathy (not recorded which). The V gene is TRBV5-4, the J gene TRBJ2-7; 10 positions agree with TRBD2. Written as DNA, the CDR3 is TGTGCCAGCAGCTCGGGGACTAGCGTCAGCTACGAGCAGTACTTC. This translates into CASSSGTSVSYEQYF.